This T cell receptor beta chain derives from a study of blood T cells in healthy people across ages. The V and J ends lost 4 bases and 4 bases respectively, with 21 bases between them. Germline V gives CDR1 SGHRS, CDR2 YFSETQ. The CDR3 loop spans 17 amino acids. The donors, all healthy, were Caucasians living in Russia, aged about 6 to 95. Isolating PBMCs gave at least 6 million of these cells per sample. Turning to this clonotype: As yet, its antigen is unknown.

Study-wide findings and caveats: Roughly linear declines in TCR beta diversity per million T cells occurred with age.

Through a sample-barcoded 5' primer and a J-beta primer mix, a second PCR was run for roughly 6 to 12 cycles. Template switching added a 12-random-nucleotide identifier to every cDNA molecule. A single record per CDR3 protein comes from TCRdb applying MiXCR to the 5' RACE reads. The data show hundreds of thousands of distinct CDR3 sequences, approximately 22% seen once. The TCR originated in a man between 65 and 85 years old in good health. Input material: blood. V is TRBV5-1 and J is TRBJ2-1, with D tentatively TRBD1 (6 bases). In DNA, the CDR3 is TGCGCCAGCAGCACCGGGACAATTATGGGTCTATACAATGAGCAGTTCTTC. Its translation: CASSTGTIMGLYNEQFF. Drawing the rest from reference TRBV5-1 and TRBJ2-1, the complete variable domain is KAGVTQTPRYLIKTRGQQVTLSCSPISGHRSVSWYQQTPGQGLQFLFEYFSETQRNKGNFPGRFSGRQFSNSRSEMNVSTLELGDSALYLCASSTGTIMGLYNEQFFGPGTRLTVL.